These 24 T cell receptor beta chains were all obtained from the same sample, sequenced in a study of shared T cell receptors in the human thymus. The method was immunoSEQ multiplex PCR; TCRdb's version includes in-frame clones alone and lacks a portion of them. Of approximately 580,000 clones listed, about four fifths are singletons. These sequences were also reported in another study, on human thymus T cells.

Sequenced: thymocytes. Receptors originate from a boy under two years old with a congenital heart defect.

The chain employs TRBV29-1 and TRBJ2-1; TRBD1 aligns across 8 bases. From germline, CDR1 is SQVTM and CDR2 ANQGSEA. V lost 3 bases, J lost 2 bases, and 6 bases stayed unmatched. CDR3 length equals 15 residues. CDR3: CSVDFQQGAYNEQFF. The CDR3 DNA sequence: TGCAGCGTTGATTTCCAACAGGGGGCCTACAATGAGCAGTTCTTC.

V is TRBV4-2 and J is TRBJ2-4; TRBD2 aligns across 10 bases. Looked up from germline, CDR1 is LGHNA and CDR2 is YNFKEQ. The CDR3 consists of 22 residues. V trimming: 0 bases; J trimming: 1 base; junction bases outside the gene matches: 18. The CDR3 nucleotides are TGTGCCAGCAGCCAAGATTATGTAGTAGGGACTAGCGAGCCTTGTGCCAAAAACATTCAGTACTTC. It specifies CASSQDYVVGTSEPCAKNIQYF.

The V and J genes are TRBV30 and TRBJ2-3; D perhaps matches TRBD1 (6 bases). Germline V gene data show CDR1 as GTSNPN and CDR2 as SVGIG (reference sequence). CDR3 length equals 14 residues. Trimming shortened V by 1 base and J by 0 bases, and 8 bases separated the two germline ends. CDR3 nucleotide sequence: TGTGCCTGGAGTGGGACAGTTAGCACAGATACGCAGTATTTT. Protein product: CAWSGTVSTDTQYF.

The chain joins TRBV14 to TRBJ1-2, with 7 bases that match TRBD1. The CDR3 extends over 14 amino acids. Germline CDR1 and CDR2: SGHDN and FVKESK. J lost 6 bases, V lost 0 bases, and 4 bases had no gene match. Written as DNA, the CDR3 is TGTGCCAGCAGCCAAGAACGCAGGGGGGATGGCTACACCTTC. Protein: CASSQERRGDGYTF.

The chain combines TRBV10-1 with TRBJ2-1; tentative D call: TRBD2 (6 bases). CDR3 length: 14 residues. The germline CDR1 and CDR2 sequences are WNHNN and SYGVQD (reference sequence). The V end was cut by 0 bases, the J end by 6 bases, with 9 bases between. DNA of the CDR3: TGCGCCAGCAGTGAGTCGGAGGGACCCAATGAGCAGTTCTTC. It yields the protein CASSESEGPNEQFF.

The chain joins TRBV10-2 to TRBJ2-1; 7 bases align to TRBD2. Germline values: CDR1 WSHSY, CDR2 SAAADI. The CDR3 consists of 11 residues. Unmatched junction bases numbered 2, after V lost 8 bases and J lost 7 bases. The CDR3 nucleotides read TGCGCCAGCCGGGGAGGGAATGAGCAGTTCTTC. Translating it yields CASRGGNEQFF.

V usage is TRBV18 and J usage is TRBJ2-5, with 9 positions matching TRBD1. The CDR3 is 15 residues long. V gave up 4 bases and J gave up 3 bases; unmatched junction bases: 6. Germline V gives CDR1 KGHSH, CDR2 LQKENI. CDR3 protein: CASSLRTGEEETQYF. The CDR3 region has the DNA TGTGCCAGCTCACTTAGGACAGGGGAGGAAGAGACCCAGTACTTC.

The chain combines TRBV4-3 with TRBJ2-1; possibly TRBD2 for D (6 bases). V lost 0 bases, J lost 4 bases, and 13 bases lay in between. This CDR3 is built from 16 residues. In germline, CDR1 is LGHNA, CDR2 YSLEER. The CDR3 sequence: CASSQEGTPAYNEQFF. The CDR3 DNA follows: TGCGCCAGCAGCCAAGAGGGGACTCCCGCTTACAATGAGCAGTTCTTC.

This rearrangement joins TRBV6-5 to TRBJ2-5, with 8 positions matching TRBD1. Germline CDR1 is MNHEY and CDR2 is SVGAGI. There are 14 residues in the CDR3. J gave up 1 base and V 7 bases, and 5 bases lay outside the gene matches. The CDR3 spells CASNRGALQETQYF. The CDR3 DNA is TGTGCCAGCAACAGGGGGGCCCTCCAAGAGACCCAGTACTTC.

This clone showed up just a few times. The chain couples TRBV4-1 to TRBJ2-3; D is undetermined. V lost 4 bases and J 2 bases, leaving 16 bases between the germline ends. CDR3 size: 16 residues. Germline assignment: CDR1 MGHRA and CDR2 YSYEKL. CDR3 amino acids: CASSPCLRVPTDTQYF. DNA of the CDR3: TGCGCCAGCAGCCCATGTCTTCGAGTCCCCACAGATACGCAGTATTTT.

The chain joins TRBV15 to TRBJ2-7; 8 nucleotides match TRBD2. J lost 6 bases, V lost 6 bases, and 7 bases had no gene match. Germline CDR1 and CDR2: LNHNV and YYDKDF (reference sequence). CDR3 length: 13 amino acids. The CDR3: CATRAGLVGEQYF. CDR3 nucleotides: TGTGCCACCAGGGCGGGACTAGTGGGCGAGCAGTACTTC.

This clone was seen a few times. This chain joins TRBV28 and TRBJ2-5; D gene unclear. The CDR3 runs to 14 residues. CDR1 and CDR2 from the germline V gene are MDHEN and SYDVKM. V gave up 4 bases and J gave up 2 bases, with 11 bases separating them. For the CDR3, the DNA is TGTGCCAGCAGTTACCAACAGTTTCAAGAGACCCAGTACTTC. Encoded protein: CASSYQQFQETQYF. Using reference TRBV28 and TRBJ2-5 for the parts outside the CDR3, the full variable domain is DVKVTQSSRYLVKRTGEKVFLECVQDMDHENMFWYRQDPGLGLRLIYFSYDVKMKEKGDIPEGYSVSREKKERFSLILESASTNQTSMYLCASSYQQFQETQYFGPGTRLLVL.

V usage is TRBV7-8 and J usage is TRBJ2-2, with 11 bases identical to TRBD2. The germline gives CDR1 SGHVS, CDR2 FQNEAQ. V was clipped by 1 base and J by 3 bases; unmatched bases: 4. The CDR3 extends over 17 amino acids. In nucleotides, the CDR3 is TGTGCCAGCAGCTTAGGGGGACTAGCGGTTTACACCGGGGAGCTGTTTTTT. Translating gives CASSLGGLAVYTGELFF. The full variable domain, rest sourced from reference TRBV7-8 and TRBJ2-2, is GAGVSQSPRYKVAKRGQDVALRCDPISGHVSLFWYQQALGQGPEFLTYFQNEAQLDKSGLPSDRFFAERPEGSVSTLKIQRTQQEDSAVYLCASSLGGLAVYTGELFFGEGSRLTVL.

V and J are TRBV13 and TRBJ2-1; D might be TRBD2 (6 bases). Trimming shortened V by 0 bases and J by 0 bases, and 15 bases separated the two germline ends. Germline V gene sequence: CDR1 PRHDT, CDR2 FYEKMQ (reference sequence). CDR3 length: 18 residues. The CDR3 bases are TGTGCCAGCAGCTTAGGAGGGTTAGGAGGGAACTCCTACAATGAGCAGTTCTTC. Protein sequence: CASSLGGLGGNSYNEQFF. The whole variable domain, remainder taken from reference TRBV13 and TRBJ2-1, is AAGVIQSPRHLIKEKRETATLKCYPIPRHDTVYWYQQGPGQDPQFLISFYEKMQSDKGSIPDRFSAQQFSDYHSELNMSSLELGDSALYFCASSLGGLGGNSYNEQFFGPGTRLTVL.

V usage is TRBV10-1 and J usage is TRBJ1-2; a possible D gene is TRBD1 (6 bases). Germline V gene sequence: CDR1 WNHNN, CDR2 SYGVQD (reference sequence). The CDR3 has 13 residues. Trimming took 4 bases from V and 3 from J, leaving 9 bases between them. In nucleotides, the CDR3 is TGCGCCAGCAGTGTCAACAGGGACTATGGCTACACCTTC. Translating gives CASSVNRDYGYTF.

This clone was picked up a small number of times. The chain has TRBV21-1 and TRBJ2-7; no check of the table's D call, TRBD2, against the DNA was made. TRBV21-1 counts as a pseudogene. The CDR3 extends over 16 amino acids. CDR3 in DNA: TGTGCCAGCAGCTTCGGGGGGGGAGGGACCTCCTACGAGCAGTACTTC. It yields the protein CASSFGGGGTSYEQYF.

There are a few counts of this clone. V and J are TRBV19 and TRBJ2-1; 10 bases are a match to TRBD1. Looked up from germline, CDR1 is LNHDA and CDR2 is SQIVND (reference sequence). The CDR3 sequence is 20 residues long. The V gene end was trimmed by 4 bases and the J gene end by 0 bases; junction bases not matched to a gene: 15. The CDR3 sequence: CASSSNFRDRGVSSYNEQFF. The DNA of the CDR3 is TGTGCCAGTAGTAGCAACTTCCGGGACAGGGGCGTTAGCTCCTACAATGAGCAGTTCTTC.

The CDR3: CASSFYYWETQYF. The CDR3, as DNA: TGTGCCAGCAGTTTTTACTATTGGGAGACCCAGTACTTC. The chain has TRBV25-1 and TRBJ2-5, with D unclear. V was pared by 5 bases and J by 5 bases, with 12 bases between. The CDR3 is 13 residues long. CDR1 and CDR2 (germline): MGHDK, SYGVNS.

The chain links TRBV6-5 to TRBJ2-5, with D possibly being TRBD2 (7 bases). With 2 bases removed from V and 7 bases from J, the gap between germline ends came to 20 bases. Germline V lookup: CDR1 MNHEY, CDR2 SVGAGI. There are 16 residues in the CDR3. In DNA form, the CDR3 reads TGTGCCAGCAGTTACAGGGGGGGCGGAGGGTCGGCGACCCAGTACTTC. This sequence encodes CASSYRGGGGSATQYF.

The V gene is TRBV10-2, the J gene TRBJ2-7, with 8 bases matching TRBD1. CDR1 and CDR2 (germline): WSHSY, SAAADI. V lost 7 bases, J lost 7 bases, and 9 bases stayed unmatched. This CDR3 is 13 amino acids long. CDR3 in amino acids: CASNGQGVGEQYF. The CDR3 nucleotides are TGCGCCAGCAATGGACAGGGAGTTGGGGAGCAGTACTTC.

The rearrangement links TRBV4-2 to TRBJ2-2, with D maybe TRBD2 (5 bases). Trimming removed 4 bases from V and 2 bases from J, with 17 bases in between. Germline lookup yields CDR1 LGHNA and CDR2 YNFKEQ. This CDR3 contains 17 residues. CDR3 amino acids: CASSPIIPSPNTGELFF. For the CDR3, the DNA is TGTGCCAGCAGCCCCATCATTCCTAGCCCTAACACCGGGGAGCTGTTTTTT.

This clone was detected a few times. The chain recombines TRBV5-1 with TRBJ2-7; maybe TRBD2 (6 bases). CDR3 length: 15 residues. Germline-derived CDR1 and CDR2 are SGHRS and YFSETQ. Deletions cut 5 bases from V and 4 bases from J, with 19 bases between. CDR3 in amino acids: CASRPSAKGRYEQYF. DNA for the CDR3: TGCGCCAGCAGACCTAGCGCAAAAGGACGGTACGAGCAGTACTTC. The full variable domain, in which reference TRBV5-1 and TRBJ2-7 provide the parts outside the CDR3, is KAGVTQTPRYLIKTRGQQVTLSCSPISGHRSVSWYQQTPGQGLQFLFEYFSETQRNKGNFPGRFSGRQFSNSRSEMNVSTLELGDSALYLCASRPSAKGRYEQYFGPGTRLTVT.

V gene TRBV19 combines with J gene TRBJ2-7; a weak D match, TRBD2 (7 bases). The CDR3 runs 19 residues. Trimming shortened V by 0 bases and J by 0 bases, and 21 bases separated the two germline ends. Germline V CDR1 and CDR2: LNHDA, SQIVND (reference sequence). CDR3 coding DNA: TGTGCCAGTAGTATAGATCCCGGGACACGGACTAGTAGCTCCTACGAGCAGTACTTC. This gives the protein CASSIDPGTRTSSSYEQYF.

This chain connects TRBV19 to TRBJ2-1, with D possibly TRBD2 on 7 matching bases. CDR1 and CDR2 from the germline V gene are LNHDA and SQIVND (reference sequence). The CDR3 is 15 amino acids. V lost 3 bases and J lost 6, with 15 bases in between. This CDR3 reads CASSIPPRGANEQFF. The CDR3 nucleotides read TGTGCCAGTAGTATTCCGCCCCGGGGGGCCAATGAGCAGTTCTTC.